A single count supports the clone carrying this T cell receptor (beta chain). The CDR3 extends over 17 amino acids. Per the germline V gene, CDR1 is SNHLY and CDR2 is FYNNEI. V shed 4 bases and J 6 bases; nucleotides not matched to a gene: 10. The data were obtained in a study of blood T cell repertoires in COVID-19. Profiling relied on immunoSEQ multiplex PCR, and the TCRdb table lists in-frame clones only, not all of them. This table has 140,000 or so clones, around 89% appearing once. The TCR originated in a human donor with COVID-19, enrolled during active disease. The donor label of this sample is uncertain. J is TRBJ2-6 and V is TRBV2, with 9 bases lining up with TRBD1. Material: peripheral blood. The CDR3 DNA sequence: TGTGCCAGCAGTGGGCCGGGACAGGGAAAGGTGGCCAACGTCCTGACTTTC. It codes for CASSGPGQGKVANVLTF.